This T cell receptor beta chain appears in the sequencing data of a study of sequential checkpoint blockade in melanoma. Study-level information: Randomization was 1:1 between first-line nivolumab→ipilimumab and ipilimumab→nivolumab.

Specified treatment: randomized to nivolumab then ipilimumab (arm A) or the reverse (arm B). None of the patients previously received DNA-damaging chemotherapy. Sorted cells were live CD3+CD8+, lacking CD19 and CD56, from PBMCs. This CDR3 spans 18 amino acids. Germline trimming cut 6 bases from V and 5 bases from J; bases unmatched to any gene: 18. CDR1 is MDHEN and CDR2 is SYDVKM in the germline V gene. This clone was counted only a few times. The assay was immunoSEQ multiplex PCR, and TCRdb's table has in-frame clones only and misses some. Here the sample spans several thousand clones, 59% being singletons.

This receptor was obtained from a human donor with melanoma. The sample was CD8+ T cells sorted from blood (inferred from file names), taken from a patient given nivolumab and ipilimumab in sequence. The rearrangement uses TRBV28 and TRBJ2-1; 8 nucleotides align to TRBD1. CDR3 sequence: CASSDPRQGWILDNEQFF. CDR3 DNA: TGTGCCAGCAGCGATCCCCGACAGGGGTGGATTTTGGACAATGAGCAGTTCTTC.